This T cell receptor (beta chain) was found in a study of cytomegalovirus exposure and HLA in healthy donors. As for the study in general: The early release's HLA-typed donors yielded 78 million or so unique TCRs.

Germline V gives CDR1 MNHEY, CDR2 SMNVEV (reference sequence). V gave up 6 bases and J gave up 1 base, with 10 bases separating them. The CDR3 totals 14 residues. The study's findings and limits: There were some V segments, including TRBV6-2 and TRBV6-3, excluded as indistinguishable.

This clone was recorded once. No antigen is known for it. 60 Vbeta and 13 Jbeta primers were used in PCR. The method was immunoSEQ multiplex PCR; TCRdb's version includes in-frame clones alone and lacks a portion of them. The data contain 50,000 to 75,000 clones, approximately 80% of them singletons. The specimen was PBMCs. The TCR was taken from a woman aged 40 to 49 in good health and CMV-seronegative. The rearrangement links TRBV27 to TRBJ2-4; D call uncertain. The CDR3 bases are TGTGCCAGCAGCCTATCTTGGGCCAAAAACATTCAGTACTTC. Translating gives CASSLSWAKNIQYF.